This TCR beta chain emerged from a study of cytomegalovirus exposure and HLA in healthy donors. Regarding the study as a whole: In vitro work confirmed that three CMV-associated chains recognize CMV antigens. A later analysis appeared to link common viral pathogens to several of the most significant clusters.

PCR amplification relied on 60 Vbeta primers (plus 13 Jbeta primers). Assay used: immunoSEQ multiplex PCR; TCRdb lists only in-frame clones, some missing. The table lists 55,000 to 85,000 clones, 72% of them singletons. This clone was found a few times. Antigen: not known. Healthy bone marrow donors supplied every sample. Unrecorded immune exposures were likely, despite nominal health at sampling. This receptor was taken from a middle-aged woman in good health and CMV-seropositive. The sample taken for sequencing was PBMCs.

The CDR3 nucleotides are TGCGCCAGCAGCCCAGAGGCACTCTCTGGAAACACCATATATTTT. This sequence encodes CASSPEALSGNTIYF. This rearrangement joins TRBV5-1 to TRBJ1-3; D remains unclear. V was cut by 4 bases and J by 0 bases, with 11 bases left in between. CDR1 is SGHRS and CDR2 is YFSETQ in the germline V gene. The length of the CDR3 is 15 residues.